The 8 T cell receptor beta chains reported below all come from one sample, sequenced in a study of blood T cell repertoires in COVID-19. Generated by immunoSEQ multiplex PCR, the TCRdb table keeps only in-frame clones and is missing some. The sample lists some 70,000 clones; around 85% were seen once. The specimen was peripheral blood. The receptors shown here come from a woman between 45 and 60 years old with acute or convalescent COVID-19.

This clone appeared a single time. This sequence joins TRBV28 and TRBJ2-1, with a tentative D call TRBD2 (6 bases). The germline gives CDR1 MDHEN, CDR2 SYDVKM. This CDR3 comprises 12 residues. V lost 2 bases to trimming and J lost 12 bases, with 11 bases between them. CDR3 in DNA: TGTGCCAGCAGTTTAGGGAGGTCGGGGCAGTTCTTC. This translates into CASSLGRSGQFF.

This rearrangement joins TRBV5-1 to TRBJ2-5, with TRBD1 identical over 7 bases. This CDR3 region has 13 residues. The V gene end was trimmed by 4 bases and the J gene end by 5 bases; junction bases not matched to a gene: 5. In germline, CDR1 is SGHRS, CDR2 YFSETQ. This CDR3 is CASSLTGDETQYF. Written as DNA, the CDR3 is TGCGCCAGCAGCCTTACAGGGGACGAGACCCAGTACTTC.

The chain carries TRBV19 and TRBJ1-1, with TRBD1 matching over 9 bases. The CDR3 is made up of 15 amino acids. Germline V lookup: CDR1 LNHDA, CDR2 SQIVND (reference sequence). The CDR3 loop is CSTPGQGNLGTEAFF. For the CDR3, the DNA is TGTTCGACTCCGGGACAGGGTAATCTGGGCACTGAAGCTTTCTTT.

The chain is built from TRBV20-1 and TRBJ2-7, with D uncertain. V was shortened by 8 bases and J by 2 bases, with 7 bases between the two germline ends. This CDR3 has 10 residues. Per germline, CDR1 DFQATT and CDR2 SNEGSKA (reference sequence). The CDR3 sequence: CSHDTYEQYF. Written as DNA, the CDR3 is TGCAGTCACGACACCTACGAGCAGTACTTC.

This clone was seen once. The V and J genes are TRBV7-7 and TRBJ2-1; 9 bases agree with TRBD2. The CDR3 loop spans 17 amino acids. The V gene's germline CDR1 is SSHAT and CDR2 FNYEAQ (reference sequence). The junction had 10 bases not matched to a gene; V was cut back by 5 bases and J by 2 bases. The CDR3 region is CASSPGLVAGAYNEQFF. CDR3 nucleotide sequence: TGTGCCAGCAGCCCAGGGCTAGTAGCGGGGGCCTACAATGAGCAGTTCTTC.

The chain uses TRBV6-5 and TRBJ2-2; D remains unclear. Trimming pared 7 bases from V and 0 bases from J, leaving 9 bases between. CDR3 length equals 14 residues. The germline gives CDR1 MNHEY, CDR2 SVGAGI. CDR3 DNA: TGTGCCAGCATACCCGGTACGAACACCGGGGAGCTGTTTTTT. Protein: CASIPGTNTGELFF.

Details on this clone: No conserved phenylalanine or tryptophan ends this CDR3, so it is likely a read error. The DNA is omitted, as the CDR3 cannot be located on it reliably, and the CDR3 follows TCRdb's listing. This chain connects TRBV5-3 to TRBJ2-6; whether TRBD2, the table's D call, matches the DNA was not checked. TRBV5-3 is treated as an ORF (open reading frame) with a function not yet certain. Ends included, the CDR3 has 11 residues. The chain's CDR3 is CARSRRVVNKV.

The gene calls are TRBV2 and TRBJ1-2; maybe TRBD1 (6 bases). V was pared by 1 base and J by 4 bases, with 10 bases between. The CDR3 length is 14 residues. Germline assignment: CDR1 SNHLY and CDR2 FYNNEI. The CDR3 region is CASSEDRVTYGYTF. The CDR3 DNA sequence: TGTGCCAGCAGTGAAGACAGGGTTACCTATGGCTACACCTTC.